This TCR beta chain emerged from a study of cytotoxic CD8 clonotypes in ibrutinib-treated CLL. Study summary: The patient breakdown showed fewer than twelve relapsed/refractory and some 14 treatment-naive cases, with under 18 IGHV unmutated.

Using immunoSEQ multiplex PCR, the repertoire was profiled, and TCRdb retains in-frame clones only, with some absent. Among about 310,000 clones listed, about 80% were seen once. This clone was seen a few times. Its antigen is not known. Study conclusions and caveats: Public clonotypes were uncommon and contracted or stayed stable on treatment. Circulating CD8+ T-cell counts were tracked by baseline clonality, which exceeded that of age-matched healthy donors.

From germline, CDR1 is SGHTA and CDR2 FQGNSA. J lost 0 bases, V lost 6 bases, and 4 bases had no gene match. CDR3 size: 15 residues. The chain is built from TRBV7-2 and TRBJ2-3; 9 nucleotides align to TRBD2. This sequence originates from a human donor with chronic lymphocytic leukemia. Source: PBMCs, taken before ibrutinib treatment. The CDR3 nucleotides are TGTGCCAGCAGGCCTCTAGCGGGAAGCACAGATACGCAGTATTTT. Translated, it gives CASRPLAGSTDTQYF.